This TCR beta chain was captured in a study of cytomegalovirus exposure and HLA in healthy donors. Study-wide findings and caveats: Follow-up analysis later connected one missense variant in DCLRE1C with trimming of TCR beta V- and J-genes. A few of the chains that were CMV-associated were confirmed in vitro to be specific for CMV antigens.

As to this clone: Antigen unknown.

In germline, CDR1 is ENHRY, CDR2 SYGVKD. Trimming cost V 2 bases and J 6 bases, with 13 bases left between them. The CDR3 runs 14 residues. The PCR used 60 Vbeta and 13 Jbeta primers. Here immunoSEQ multiplex PCR was the method, and the copy in TCRdb shows in-frame clones only, minus some. The repertoire table contains some 96,000 clones. The rearrangement joins TRBV10-3 to TRBJ1-1; no firm D call. The receptor was derived from a woman aged 25 to 39 in good health and CMV-seronegative. Sequences were obtained from PBMCs. The CDR3 loop is CAISEGLRSAEAFF. In nucleotides, the CDR3 is TGTGCCATCAGTGAGGGTCTGCGGTCCGCTGAAGCTTTCTTT.